The next 30 T cell receptor beta chains were all read from a single sample in a study of T cell responses to AZD1222 COVID-19 vaccine. Profiling relied on immunoSEQ multiplex PCR, and the TCRdb table lists in-frame clones only, not all of them. The data show about 200,000 clones, approximately 91% seen once. Here the sequenced sample was peripheral blood, taken 28 days after the second AZD1222 dose. These receptors came from an adult who received the AZD1222 COVID-19 vaccine.

The rearrangement links TRBV5-5 to TRBJ1-3; 8 nucleotides match TRBD1. The CDR3 sequence is 16 residues long. Per germline, CDR1 SGHKS and CDR2 YYEKEE (reference sequence). V shed 4 bases and J 3 bases; nucleotides not matched to a gene: 9. This CDR3 is CASSAIMTGVGNTIYF. CDR3 nucleotides: TGTGCCAGCAGCGCAATAATGACAGGGGTTGGAAACACCATATATTTT.

V and J are TRBV5-4 and TRBJ2-1; D gene uncertain. Trimming cost V 4 bases and J 9 bases, with 17 bases left between them. The V gene's germline CDR1 is SGHNT and CDR2 YYREEE (reference sequence). This CDR3 comprises 14 residues. The CDR3 DNA is TGTGCCAGCAGCCTGACGAACAGTCCCGGTGAGCAGTTCTTC. Translation: CASSLTNSPGEQFF.

This chain uses TRBV5-1 with TRBJ2-7, with 7 bases identical to TRBD2. Germline loops: CDR1 SGHRS, CDR2 YFSETQ. The CDR3 has 15 amino acids. J lost 4 bases, V lost 1 base, and 8 bases had no gene match. CDR3: CASSLSGLPIYEQYF. The DNA of the CDR3 is TGCGCCAGCAGCTTGTCGGGACTACCAATATACGAGCAGTACTTC.

Worth noting for this clone: Sequence at one end of the junction differs from germline and may be a read error. The chain has TRBV5-1 and TRBJ1-4; D is possibly TRBD1 (5 bases). CDR3 length equals 15 residues. CDR1 and CDR2 (germline): SGHRS, YFSETQ. The CDR3 DNA reads TGCGCCAGCAGCTTGGGATTTGGACCGACTACACAGGAGAATTTT. Translating it yields CASSLGFGPTTQENF.

The chain recombines TRBV9 with TRBJ1-2, with D possibly matching TRBD1 (6 bases). V dropped 2 bases and J dropped 8 bases, with 13 bases sitting between them. Germline V gives CDR1 SGDLS, CDR2 YYNGEE. The CDR3 runs to 13 residues. The CDR3 here is CASSVEGQRGYTF. In DNA form, the CDR3 reads TGTGCCAGCAGCGTCGAGGGACAACGGGGCTACACCTTC.

To note about this clone: The sample contains more than one DNA sequence encoding this CDR3. The chain recombines TRBV28 with TRBJ1-2, with unresolved D. CDR1 and CDR2 (germline): MDHEN, SYDVKM. The V end was cut by 5 bases, the J end by 8 bases, with 9 bases between. The CDR3 length is 11 residues. CDR3 in amino acids: CASSTVAGYTF. As DNA, the CDR3 is TGTGCCAGCAGTACAGTTGCCGGCTACACCTTC.

V is TRBV7-6 and J is TRBJ2-7; weak D call: TRBD1 (6 bases). The CDR3 sequence is 14 residues long. Germline-derived CDR1 and CDR2 are SGHVS and FNYEAQ. V was trimmed by 5 bases and J by 1 base, leaving 12 bases between them. The CDR3, as DNA: TGTGCCAGCAGCCCAGTGACAGGATCCTACGAGCAGTACTTC. Protein sequence: CASSPVTGSYEQYF.

The chain joins TRBV5-5 to TRBJ2-7, with 8 positions matching TRBD1. The CDR3 has 15 residues. Germline lookup yields CDR1 SGHKS and CDR2 YYEKEE (reference sequence). The V segment lost 5 bases and the J segment 6 bases; nucleotides outside the gene matches: 13. CDR3 in DNA: TGTGCCAGCAGATCCCCAGCCAGGGGGCCGGGCGAGCAGTACTTC. The encoded protein is CASRSPARGPGEQYF.

The chain has TRBV6-5 and TRBJ1-5, with TRBD1 matching 11 bases. Germline loops: CDR1 MNHEY, CDR2 SVGAGI. The CDR3 runs to 15 residues. V shed 6 bases and J 1 base; nucleotides not matched to a gene: 2. The CDR3 DNA is TGTGCCAGCAGAGGACAGGGGGCCAGCAATCAGCCCCAGCATTTT. Translation gives CASRGQGASNQPQHF.

This rearrangement joins TRBV19 to TRBJ1-4, with D tentatively TRBD1 (5 bases). CDR3 length: 13 residues. Germline CDR1 and CDR2: LNHDA and SQIVND (reference sequence). The V and J ends lost 5 bases and 7 bases respectively, with 11 bases between them. CDR3 sequence: CASSPGGGEKLFF. CDR3 nucleotides: TGTGCCAGTAGTCCGGGGGGTGGTGAAAAACTGTTTTTT.

The chain couples TRBV19 to TRBJ1-1, with D tentatively TRBD1 (5 bases). In germline, CDR1 is LNHDA, CDR2 SQIVND (reference sequence). The V gene lost 5 bases and the J gene lost 3 bases, with 10 bases spanning the gap. This CDR3 region has 13 residues. The DNA of the CDR3 is TGTGCCAGTAGTCCCAGGGTAGACACTGAAGCTTTCTTT. Amino acid sequence: CASSPRVDTEAFF.

The gene calls are TRBV9 and TRBJ2-2; TRBD2 is a possible D gene (7 bases). V was trimmed by 0 bases and J by 4 bases, leaving 10 bases between them. The CDR3 is 15 residues long. Looked up from germline, CDR1 is SGDLS and CDR2 is YYNGEE. The CDR3 bases are TGTGCCAGCAGCGTAGCTGCGGGGGCCACCGGGGAGCTGTTTTTT. Amino acids: CASSVAAGATGELFF.

The V call is TRBV30, the J call TRBJ2-1, with 10 nucleotides matching TRBD2. The J segment lost 15 bases and the V segment lost 3 bases, leaving 11 bases of the junction unmatched. Germline CDR1 GTSNPN, CDR2 SVGIG (reference sequence). The CDR3 has 13 amino acids. The CDR3 loop is CAWRYASGSIWFF. CDR3 DNA sequence: TGTGCCTGGAGGTATGCTAGCGGGAGCATTTGGTTCTTC.

This sequence joins TRBV29-1 and TRBJ2-1; 15 bases match TRBD2. CDR1 and CDR2 (germline): SQVTM, ANQGSEA. Losses at the gene ends were 7 bases for V and 8 bases for J; bases not matched to a gene: 3. CDR3 length equals 13 residues. CDR3 coding DNA: TGCAGCGGGACTAGCGGGAGGGCGGATGAGCAGTTCTTC. This translates into CSGTSGRADEQFF.

The chain is built from TRBV5-4 and TRBJ2-7; 9 bases agree with TRBD2. The CDR3 is 15 residues long. After removal of 4 bases from V and 2 bases from J, the junction contained 7 bases not matched to a gene. Germline assignment: CDR1 SGHNT and CDR2 YYREEE (reference sequence). CDR3 coding DNA: TGTGCCAGCAGCCCCGGTGCTAGCGGGACCTACGAGCAGTACTTC. Translated: CASSPGASGTYEQYF.

The J gene is TRBJ1-1, the V gene TRBV9; the D gene is possibly TRBD1 (6 bases). Germline-derived CDR1 and CDR2 are SGDLS and YYNGEE. The CDR3 spans 15 residues. V shed 0 bases and J shed 0 bases, with 9 bases lying between them. CDR3 sequence (DNA): TGTGCCAGCAGCGTAGTTGGGGACATGAACACTGAAGCTTTCTTT. Its protein product is CASSVVGDMNTEAFF. Supplemented by reference TRBV9 and TRBJ1-1, the full variable domain reads DSGVTQTPKHLITATGQRVTLRCSPRSGDLSVYWYQQSLDQGLQFLIQYYNGEERAKGNILERFSAQQFPDLHSELNLSSLELGDSALYFCASSVVGDMNTEAFFGQGTRLTVV.

The J gene is TRBJ1-1, the V gene TRBV18; D remains ambiguous. There are 13 residues in the CDR3. Trimming left V 6 bases short and J 3 bases short, with 11 bases between. The germline V gene encodes CDR1 KGHSH and CDR2 LQKENI. The CDR3 bases are TGTGCCAGCTCCCTTATCCGGGACACTGAAGCTTTCTTT. Its translation: CASSLIRDTEAFF.

This chain connects TRBV7-2 to TRBJ2-7, with a weak D call TRBD1 (6 bases). The germline gives CDR1 SGHTA, CDR2 FQGNSA. The CDR3 length is 15 residues. V was shortened by 5 bases and J by 2 bases, with 16 bases between the two germline ends. The CDR3 DNA is TGTGCCAGCAGCCCAGGACCGGGACATCCCTACGAGCAGTACTTC. As protein: CASSPGPGHPYEQYF.

CDR3 residues: CASSQEFGTDTQYF. As DNA, the CDR3 is TGCGCCAGCAGCCAAGAATTCGGCACAGATACGCAGTATTTT. The chain has TRBV4-1 and TRBJ2-3; D uncertain. The CDR3 covers 14 residues. In germline, CDR1 is MGHRA, CDR2 YSYEKL. Trimming pared 0 bases from V and 1 base from J, leaving 5 bases between.

The V call is TRBV6-1, the J call TRBJ1-4, with 8 bases identical to TRBD1. The J segment lost 6 bases and the V segment lost 4 bases, leaving 10 bases of the junction unmatched. Germline V gives CDR1 MNHNS, CDR2 SASEGT. This CDR3 region has 16 residues. The DNA for the CDR3 is TGTGCCAGCAGTGGAAAGCGAGGACAGGGCTATGAAAAACTGTTTTTT. It encodes CASSGKRGQGYEKLFF.

This clone was counted only a few times. CDR3 nucleotides: TGTGCCATCAGTTCGGGACAGATTAATGAAAAACTGTTTTTT. Residues: CAISSGQINEKLFF. The chain has TRBV10-3 and TRBJ1-4; 7 nucleotides match TRBD1. Per germline, CDR1 ENHRY and CDR2 SYGVKD. The CDR3 sequence is 14 residues long. The junction had 4 bases not matched to a gene; V was cut back by 5 bases and J by 4 bases.

The genes are TRBV28 and TRBJ2-7, with TRBD2 as a possible D gene (6 bases). The CDR3 is made up of 15 amino acids. The ends were cut back, 7 bases at V and 2 bases at J, with 18 bases in the middle. Per germline, CDR1 MDHEN and CDR2 SYDVKM. The CDR3 here is CASTDGGVAPYEQYF. The CDR3 DNA is TGTGCCAGCACCGACGGGGGAGTAGCGCCCTACGAGCAGTACTTC.

The CDR3 region is CASSLIMLTPYNEQFF. The CDR3 DNA sequence: TGTGCCAGCAGCTTAATTATGCTGACACCCTACAATGAGCAGTTCTTC. The chain has TRBV7-2 and TRBJ2-1; no definite D call. The CDR3 extends over 16 amino acids. V was pared by 2 bases and J by 2 bases, with 13 bases between. Germline V gives CDR1 SGHTA, CDR2 FQGNSA. Based on the CDR3 plus reference TRBV7-2 and TRBJ2-1, the full variable domain is GAGVSQSPSNKVTEKGKDVELRCDPISGHTALYWYRQSLGQGLEFLIYFQGNSAPDKSGLPSDRFSAERTGGSVSTLTIQRTQQEDSAVYLCASSLIMLTPYNEQFFGPGTRLTVL.

The chain has TRBV7-2 and TRBJ2-7, with 11 bases lining up with TRBD1. Germline CDR1 is SGHTA and CDR2 is FQGNSA. The V segment lost 5 bases and the J segment 3 bases; nucleotides outside the gene matches: 6. There are 15 residues in the CDR3. The CDR3 reads CASSPRTGGIYEQYF. CDR3 DNA: TGTGCCAGCAGCCCCCGGACAGGGGGCATCTACGAGCAGTACTTC.

This rearrangement joins TRBV28 to TRBJ1-5; D might be TRBD1 (5 bases). The CDR3 consists of 14 residues. In germline, CDR1 is MDHEN, CDR2 SYDVKM. V gave up 7 bases and J gave up 1 base, with 11 bases separating them. The CDR3 DNA sequence: TGTGCCAGCAATAAGGGGACGAGCAATCAGCCCCAGCATTTT. This translates into CASNKGTSNQPQHF. The full variable domain, with the rest looked up from reference TRBV28 and TRBJ1-5, is DVKVTQSSRYLVKRTGEKVFLECVQDMDHENMFWYRQDPGLGLRLIYFSYDVKMKEKGDIPEGYSVSREKKERFSLILESASTNQTSMYLCASNKGTSNQPQHFGDGTRLSIL.

The sample holds a few counts of this clone. The chain couples TRBV4-1 to TRBJ2-5; TRBD1 matches 8 bases. Germline V gene sequence: CDR1 MGHRA, CDR2 YSYEKL. The CDR3 runs to 15 residues. Germline trimming cut 0 bases from V and 4 bases from J; bases unmatched to any gene: 4. CDR3 nucleotide sequence: TGCGCCAGCAGCCAAGAGCCACAGGGGGTAGAGACCCAGTACTTC. Translation gives CASSQEPQGVETQYF.

The chain employs TRBV13 and TRBJ2-5, with 11 bases that match TRBD2. V lost 5 bases, J lost 5 bases, and 10 bases stayed unmatched. This CDR3 is 16 amino acids long. Per the germline V gene, CDR1 is PRHDT and CDR2 is FYEKMQ (reference sequence). CDR3 protein: CASSLRASGRIETQYF. DNA of the CDR3: TGTGCCAGCAGCCTTCGGGCTAGCGGGAGGATCGAGACCCAGTACTTC.

The DNA for the CDR3 is TGTGCCAGCTGGGCAGCGGGAGGACCCGAGCAGTACTTC. It is translated as CASWAAGGPEQYF. V gene TRBV27 combines with J gene TRBJ2-7, with 9 positions matching TRBD2. With V trimmed by 8 bases and J by 6 bases, 8 bases remained unmatched. This CDR3 is 13 amino acids long. Germline values: CDR1 MNHEY, CDR2 SMNVEV (reference sequence).

The J gene is TRBJ1-2, the V gene TRBV28; no reliable D call. The CDR3 has 12 residues. Per germline, CDR1 MDHEN and CDR2 SYDVKM. The V and J ends lost 6 bases and 5 bases respectively, with 10 bases between them. CDR3 protein: CASSSSVYGYTF. The CDR3 nucleotides read TGTGCCAGCAGCTCGTCGGTTTATGGCTACACCTTC.

This chain uses TRBV9 with TRBJ1-1, with D uncertain. Germline V CDR1 and CDR2: SGDLS, YYNGEE. V shed 0 bases and J shed 0 bases, with 15 bases lying between them. The CDR3 extends over 17 amino acids. The CDR3 nucleotides are TGTGCCAGCAGCGTAGGTTCCAGTTCCGTCATGAACACTGAAGCTTTCTTT. Translating gives CASSVGSSSVMNTEAFF.